The T cell receptor (beta chain) described here comes from a study of T cells in Graves' hyperthyroidism and ophthalmopathy (dated by TCRdb to the late 2010s). The study in broad terms: Peripheral blood samples were taken at initial diagnosis, before any treatment was given. To identify TCR V-J signatures that set the groups apart, the researchers used a discovery cohort of about a hundred patients, made up of roughly 40 with Graves' ophthalmopathy and 55 to 65 with stable Graves' hyperthyroidism. Prospective prediction of ophthalmopathy was tested in an independent validation cohort consisting of about 20 hyperthyroidism patients and more than 15 patients who later progressed to ophthalmopathy. The study also compared thyroid tissue and blood T-cell repertoires from over 5 Graves' hyperthyroidism patients. According to the paper, TCR Vbeta CDR3 sequencing was carried out on around 140 peripheral blood samples, which came from more than 40 ophthalmopathy, some 73 hyperthyroidism and roughly 17 progressor patients. For training and testing, the 95 to 100 patients in the discovery cohort were randomly divided in a 7:3 ratio. After blood sampling, hyperthyroidism patients were treated with methimazole at a starting dose of 30 mg daily, and ophthalmopathy patients were treated with high-dose intravenous methylprednisolone.

Turning to this clonotype: What this receptor recognizes is not known. Base qualities are missing; no much larger clone stands one base away.

For CDR1 and CDR2, the germline V gene lists MDHEN and SYDVKM. The cysteine opens and the phenylalanine closes a CDR3 of 14 amino acids. Of the read, only the CDR3 DNA is kept; its 42 bases are in frame from base 1. At the junction V is shortened by 11 bases and J by 5 bases, with 21 bases in between. Ophthalmopathy patients had moderately to severely active disease, with a Clinical Activity Score of 3 or more, a NOSPECS grade of 4 or more, and a disease duration of less than 3 months. Exclusion was applied to patients with uncontrolled infections, other autoimmune diseases, pregnancy or lactation. Clinical symptoms, serum thyroxine and TRAb, thyroid ultrasound, and orbital computed tomography formed the basis for the diagnoses. Ficoll-Paque density gradient centrifugation was used to isolate PBMCs from around 9.1 ml of fresh peripheral blood. Trizol reagent was used to extract total RNA, and RNA quality was then checked on an Agilent 2100 Bioanalyzer.

General conclusions and limits of the study: Blood samples also contained most of the expanded thyroid clonotypes (frequency above 0.001), which suggests that blood repertoires may reflect thyroid immune responses. In validation, progression to ophthalmopathy was predicted by the model with around 71% sensitivity and about 72% specificity, a median of 6.5 months before onset. No statistical method was used to set the sample size in advance, and investigators knew the group allocation. A model built on a 13 V-J signature distinguished ophthalmopathy from stable hyperthyroidism, reaching roughly 88% sensitivity and under 84% specificity in cross-validation and 80%/75% in testing.

The TCR beta CDR3 regions were amplified from the RNA transcripts. A first-round RT-PCR of the TCR CDR3 used the HTBI primer set with the Qiagen OneStep RT-PCR kit. Libraries were constructed in a second round of multiplex PCR, after which size selection and purification were performed. The libraries were sequenced on an Illumina HiSeq2000 using paired-end 100 bp reads. As for how the authors treated the data: SOAPnuke was used to process the raw data, throwing out any read that contained adapters or uncalled bases, had a mean Phred below 15, or lacked an exact constant-primer or identifier match. COPE v1.2.5 was used to merge the high-quality paired reads, and each unique nucleotide sequence was defined as a clonotype. Clonotypes were aligned to IMGT TRBV, TRBD and TRBJ reference segments using MiTCR v1.1. Analysis was restricted to V-J combinations with a frequency above 0.0001, which covered roughly 99% of repertoires. A TCS score was defined as the ratio of F50 (clonal expansion) to E x V (chaos), with BLOSUM62-based TCRdist applied between CDR3 peptides within each V-J. Welch's t-statistics and random forest reduced roughly 540 V-J features to roughly 13, which were used in a naive Bayes classifier (R e1071). TCRdb ran its own pipeline on the public reads, namely fastp trimming at Q25 and MiXCR clone calling, and kept in-frame beta chains. Duplicate CDR3 protein sequences are folded into a single record with the most common DNA and genes. TCRdb, rather than the study authors, made the V and J calls. Within this sample are about 480,000 distinct CDR3 sequences, with roughly 25% of them counted one time only. The top ten constitute 11% of the sample.

The sample was blood. The sequence derives from a woman in her 30s with Graves' ophthalmopathy. The chain links TRBV28 with TRBJ1-2; tentative D gene TRBD1, with 5 bases matching. Here is the DNA: TGTGCCTCCCGCGACAGACGATATGCATATGGCTACACCTTC. This yields the protein CASRDRRYAYGYTF.